A selection of T cell receptor beta chains follows, all from one sample in a study of blood T cell repertoires in COVID-19. Method: immunoSEQ multiplex PCR; TCRdb's copy keeps in-frame clones and lacks some. The profile shows approximately 59,000 clones, around 92% of them singletons. Sequences were obtained from peripheral blood. All receptors derive from a human donor in a cohort sampled during active COVID-19. Both conserved end residues are part of each CDR3. The D gene is left open where the match is weak. Not all rows give a size; the values are once, few, many and, for expanded clones, a class.

v_call	clone_size	d_call	j_call	cdr3_nt	cdr3_aa
TRBV6-2/TRBV6-3	NA	NA	TRBJ1-2	TGTGCCAGCAGTTACACGCGACAGGTCCCCCACTATGGCTACACCTTC	CASSYTRQVPHYGYTF
TRBV7-6	NA	NA	TRBJ1-1	TGTGCCAGCAGCCCAGTGGAGGGATGGAACACTGAAGCTTTCTTT	CASSPVEGWNTEAFF
TRBV19	NA	NA	TRBJ2-5	TGTGCCAGTACCCCTACGGGTAGCCGGGAGACCCAGTACTTC	CASTPTGSRETQYF
TRBV10-3	NA	TRBD1	TRBJ1-2	TGTGCCATCAGTGAGTCGGGACAGCACTATGGCTACACCTTC	CAISESGQHYGYTF
TRBV6-1	NA	NA	TRBJ2-7	TGTGCCAGCAGTGAAGCGGACTACAGGGGCTACGAGCAGTACTTC	CASSEADYRGYEQYF
TRBV7-9	few	NA	TRBJ1-2	TGTGCCAGCAGCCCTGACAGTCGATATGGCTACACCTTC	CASSPDSRYGYTF
TRBV11-2	NA	TRBD1	TRBJ1-3	TGTGCCAGCAGCTCTAGGACAGGTCGGGGCTCTGGAAACACCATATATTTT	CASSSRTGRGSGNTIYF
TRBV5-8	NA	NA	TRBJ1-4	TGTGCCAGCAGCTTGCCCCAGGCTCCTAATGAAAAACTGTTTTTT	CASSLPQAPNEKLFF
TRBV7-3	NA	TRBD1	TRBJ2-7	TGTGCCAGCAGCTCGGGACAGGGCCGCGAGCAGTACTTC	CASSSGQGREQYF
TRBV5-4	NA	TRBD2	TRBJ2-5	TGTGCCAGCAGCCTAACTAGCGGGGTTGAGACCCAGTACTTC	CASSLTSGVETQYF
TRBV5-5	NA	NA	TRBJ1-3	TGTGCCAGCAGCGACTACACAGGGAACGGCAACACCATATATTTT	CASSDYTGNGNTIYF
TRBV2	NA	TRBD2	TRBJ2-7	TGTGCCAGCAGGGTTAGCGGGGGGCCTTCCTACGAGCAGTACTTC	CASRVSGGPSYEQYF
TRBV5-1	NA	NA	TRBJ2-3	TGCGCCAGCAGCTTGAGCGGCAACACAGATACGCAGTATTTT	CASSLSGNTDTQYF
TRBV4-3	once	TRBD2	TRBJ2-3	TGCGCCAGCAGCCGCAGCGGGGGGACCTACACAGATACGCAGTATTTT	CASSRSGGTYTDTQYF
TRBV5-8	NA	NA	TRBJ1-1	TGTGCCAGCAGCTTGGACGGACAGAGATTGAACACTGAAGCTTTCTTT	CASSLDGQRLNTEAFF
TRBV9	NA	TRBD1	TRBJ1-1	TGTGCCAGCAGCGTCGGACAGGGCGTTAACACTGAAGCTTTCTTT	CASSVGQGVNTEAFF
TRBV7-9	NA	NA	TRBJ2-3	TGTGCCAGCAGCTTAGCGGGCGGGGATACGCAGTATTTT	CASSLAGGDTQYF
TRBV7-2	medium-sized	NA	TRBJ2-1	TGTGCCAGCAGTAGGAACGGGGAGGTCTCCTACAATGAGCAGTTCTTC	CASSRNGEVSYNEQFF
TRBV19	NA	TRBD2	TRBJ2-5	TGTGCCAGTAGTATGGGACTAGCGGGGCAAGAGACCCAGTACTTC	CASSMGLAGQETQYF
TRBV7-2	NA	TRBD1	TRBJ1-6	TGTGCCAGCAGCTGGACAGGGTTGGCTTCACCCCTCCACTTT	CASSWTGLASPLHF
TRBV11-2	few	NA	TRBJ1-6	TGTGCCAGCAGCTTAAGGGGTAATTCACCCCTCCACTTT	CASSLRGNSPLHF
TRBV6-5	NA	NA	TRBJ1-5	TGTGCCAGCAGTCAGTCGGGTTTGAGCAATCAGCCCCAGCATTTT	CASSQSGLSNQPQHF
TRBV4-2	NA	TRBD2	TRBJ2-3	TGTGCCAGCAGCCCGAGGACTAGCGGGAACACAGATACGCAGTATTTT	CASSPRTSGNTDTQYF
TRBV5-1	NA	NA	TRBJ2-1	TGCGCCAGCAGCTTCAGGGGCAGCTCCTACAATGAGCAGTTCTTC	CASSFRGSSYNEQFF
TRBV2	NA	TRBD1	TRBJ1-1	TGTGCCAGCATTACACAGGGGTCGAGGAACACTGAAGCTTTCTTT	CASITQGSRNTEAFF
TRBV9	NA	TRBD2	TRBJ2-3	TGTGCCAGCAGCGTAGGAACCTTAGCGGGGGGCACAGATACGCAGTATTTT	CASSVGTLAGGTDTQYF
TRBV19	once	NA	TRBJ1-4	TGTGCCAGTACCCGGAGCGCCGGGGGGGAAAAACTGTTTTTT	CASTRSAGGEKLFF
TRBV19	NA	TRBD1	TRBJ1-3	TGTGCCAGTAGTACTGGGACAGTTCCTGGAAACACCATATATTTT	CASSTGTVPGNTIYF
TRBV12-5	NA	TRBD1	TRBJ1-5	TGTGCTAGTGGTTTGGCCATGACAGGGGTAAACAATCAGCCCCAGCATTTT	CASGLAMTGVNNQPQHF
TRBV5-4	NA	NA	TRBJ2-7	TGTGCCAGCAGCTTGGACCCTAGCCCCTACGAGCAGTACTTC	CASSLDPSPYEQYF
TRBV7-2	once	NA	TRBJ2-1	TGTGCCAGCAGCTTAGCGGTCGAGAATGAGCAGTTCTTC	CASSLAVENEQFF
TRBV27	NA	NA	TRBJ1-6	TGTGCCAGCAGTTTGAGGAATTCACCCCTCCACTTT	CASSLRNSPLHF
TRBV7-2	NA	NA	TRBJ2-7	TGTGCCAGCAGCCTCCGACTGCTCCCCTCCTACGAGCAGTACTTC	CASSLRLLPSYEQYF
TRBV27	NA	TRBD1	TRBJ2-7	TGTGCCAGCAGCACGCACCGGGACAGGGAGAGCGAGCAGTACTTC	CASSTHRDRESEQYF
TRBV7-6	NA	TRBD1	TRBJ2-3	TGTGCCAGCAGCTTAGGCGGATGGGGGACAGGGGCCGCAGATACGCAGTATTTT	CASSLGGWGTGAADTQYF
TRBV18	NA	NA	TRBJ2-5	TGTGCCAGCTCACCCGGGGGATACCAAGAGACCCAGTACTTC	CASSPGGYQETQYF
TRBV11-1	NA	NA	TRBJ2-2	TGTGCCTCTATGGGGGGGGCCACCGGGGAGCTGTTTTTT	CASMGGATGELFF
TRBV6-6	once	NA	TRBJ2-7	TGTGCCAGCAGTTACCTATCCTCCTACGAGCAGTACTTC	CASSYLSSYEQYF
TRBV2	once	TRBD1	TRBJ1-4	TGTGCCAGCAGGGCTACAGGGGGCGGAGAAAAACTGTTTTTT	CASRATGGGEKLFF
TRBV7-2	NA	TRBD2	TRBJ2-5	TGTGCCAGCAGCCCCCTAGCGGGGGCCTTACAAGAGACCCAGTACTTC	CASSPLAGALQETQYF
TRBV7-9	NA	NA	TRBJ1-1	TGTGCCAGCAGCCGGTATGACACTGAAGCTTTCTTT	CASSRYDTEAFF
TRBV11-2	NA	NA	TRBJ1-2	TGTGCCAGCAGCACCTGGGGCAGAGATACTCGTTACTATGGCTACACCTTC	CASSTWGRDTRYYGYTF
TRBV5-4	NA	TRBD2	TRBJ2-5	TGTGCCAGCAGCTTACTAGCGGGTCCCGAAGAGACCCAGTACTTC	CASSLLAGPEETQYF
TRBV7-3	NA	TRBD1	TRBJ2-1	TGTGCCAGCAGCTTAGTATCCCCGACAGGGGGAAACGAGCAGTTCTTC	CASSLVSPTGGNEQFF
TRBV3-1/TRBV3-2	few	TRBD2	TRBJ2-1	TGTGCCAGCAGCCAACAAATAGCGGGGCCCACCTACAATGAGCAGTTCTTC	CASSQQIAGPTYNEQFF
TRBV12-3/TRBV12-4	once	NA	TRBJ2-4	TGTGCCAGCAGTTTGGAAGGGGGATACATTCAGTACTTC	CASSLEGGYIQYF
TRBV5-4	NA	TRBD2	TRBJ2-5	TGTGCCAGCAGCTTGGAGCGGGGCGGTATCCAAGAGACCCAGTACTTC	CASSLERGGIQETQYF